This T cell receptor (beta chain) was recorded in a study of shared clonotypes between healthy human individuals. The naive CD8 population came from CD45RO-negative cells selected for CCR7, without terminally differentiated effector memory CD45RA+ cells. The study enrolled healthy HIV-negative adults without recent acute infections or vaccinations as donors. The donor cohort consisted entirely of Caucasian adults residing in Nashville, Tennessee. The table came from immunoSEQ multiplex PCR; TCRdb's copy has only in-frame clones and leaves some out. The data show about 800,000 clones, with approximately 96% seen just once and over 0.2% held by the top ten. As for this clone: Antigen: not known.

There are 15 residues in the CDR3. V lost 3 bases and J lost 0, with 9 bases in between. CDR1 and CDR2 from the germline V gene are LNHDA and SQIVND (reference sequence). Findings and limits, study-wide: The authors sampled blood alone, and tissue repertoires likely differ.

This receptor was obtained from a man aged 25-45 years in good health. Sequencing was done on a sample of naive CD8+ T cells sorted from blood. The chain joins TRBV19 to TRBJ2-1; D is undetermined. CDR3 region: CASSMSGDSYNEQFF. DNA for the CDR3: TGTGCCAGTAGTATGTCTGGGGACTCCTACAATGAGCAGTTCTTC.